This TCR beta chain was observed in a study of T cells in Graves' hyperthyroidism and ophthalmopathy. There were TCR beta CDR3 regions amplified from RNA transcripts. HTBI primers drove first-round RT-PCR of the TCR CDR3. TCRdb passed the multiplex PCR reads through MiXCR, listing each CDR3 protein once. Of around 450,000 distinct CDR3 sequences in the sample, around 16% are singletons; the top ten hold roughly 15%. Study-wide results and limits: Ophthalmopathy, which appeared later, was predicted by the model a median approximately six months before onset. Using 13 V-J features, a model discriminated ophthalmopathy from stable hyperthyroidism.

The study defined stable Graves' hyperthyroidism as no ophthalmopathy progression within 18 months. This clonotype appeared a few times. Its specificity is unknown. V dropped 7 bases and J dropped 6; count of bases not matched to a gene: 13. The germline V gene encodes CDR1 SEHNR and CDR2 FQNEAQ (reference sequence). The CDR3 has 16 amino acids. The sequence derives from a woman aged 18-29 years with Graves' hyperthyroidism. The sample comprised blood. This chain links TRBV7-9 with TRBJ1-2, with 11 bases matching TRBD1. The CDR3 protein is CASTVNGRTGGDGYTF. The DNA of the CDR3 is TGTGCCAGCACCGTAAATGGGAGGACAGGGGGCGATGGCTACACCTTC.